The rows below give T cell receptor beta chains drawn from one sample of a study of blood T cell repertoires in COVID-19. Sequencing was performed with immunoSEQ multiplex PCR; in TCRdb, only in-frame clones are kept and a portion is missing. Here the sample spans approximately 150,000 clones, 87% being singletons. The material sequenced was peripheral blood. Receptors originate from a woman aged 55 to 70 who had recovered from COVID-19. The CDR3 runs from the conserved cysteine through the conserved F or W. Each record gives: CDR3 protein, J gene, V gene.

CDR3 protein: CASSLEQGALANYGYTF
J gene: TRBJ1-2
V gene: TRBV5-8

CDR3 protein: CASSPPGGNQPQHF
J gene: TRBJ1-5
V gene: TRBV19

CDR3 protein: CASSGQGDQPQHF
J gene: TRBJ1-5
V gene: TRBV5-5

CDR3 protein: CASSDGRGRVTDTQYF
J gene: TRBJ2-3
V gene: TRBV9

CDR3 protein: CASSYTWSEVEDTQYF
J gene: TRBJ2-3
V gene: TRBV19

CDR3 protein: CASSRGTSGTGELFF
J gene: TRBJ2-2
V gene: TRBV28

CDR3 protein: CAGSKTGTEQYF
J gene: TRBJ2-7
V gene: TRBV28

CDR3 protein: CASSEAFGNTEAFF
J gene: TRBJ1-1
V gene: TRBV6-1

CDR3 protein: CATSDQGGHHGYTF
J gene: TRBJ1-2
V gene: TRBV24-1

CDR3 protein: CAWSIWRNTEAFF
J gene: TRBJ1-1
V gene: TRBV30

CDR3 protein: CASSLGQGAEQYF
J gene: TRBJ2-7
V gene: TRBV7-9

CDR3 protein: CASSLGQLNTEAFF
J gene: TRBJ1-1
V gene: TRBV28

CDR3 protein: CASSVDTSSYEQYF
J gene: TRBJ2-7
V gene: TRBV9

CDR3 protein: CASSEGGLNEKLFF
J gene: TRBJ1-4
V gene: TRBV10-1

CDR3 protein: CASSYSAGPGETEAFF
J gene: TRBJ1-1
V gene: TRBV6-5